A single sample gave rise to the 22 T cell receptor beta chains below, sequenced in a study of blood T cell repertoires in COVID-19. The table came from immunoSEQ multiplex PCR; TCRdb's copy has only in-frame clones and leaves some out. The repertoire consists of about 130,000 clones, with approximately 88% occurring once and the leading ten covering approximately 10%. Source material: peripheral blood. These receptors were obtained from a man aged 45-65 years with acute or convalescent COVID-19.

This clone was found a few times. The genes are TRBV19 and TRBJ2-1; 7 bases map to TRBD2. CDR3 size: 17 residues. Germline assignment: CDR1 LNHDA and CDR2 SQIVND (reference sequence). V dropped 6 bases and J dropped 0; count of bases not matched to a gene: 11. CDR3 residues: CASSKSPAGSSYNEQFF. CDR3 sequence (DNA): TGTGCCAGTAGCAAGAGCCCAGCGGGAAGCTCCTACAATGAGCAGTTCTTC.

The chain is built from TRBV4-1 and TRBJ2-2; D gene uncertain. Trimming took 0 bases from V and 8 from J, leaving 19 bases between them. The V gene's germline CDR1 is MGHRA and CDR2 YSYEKL. The CDR3 length is 17 residues. The CDR3 DNA follows: TGCGCCAGCAGCCAAGACCGCCTGATGTTGAGGATTGGGGAGCTGTTTTTT. It translates to CASSQDRLMLRIGELFF.

The CDR3 DNA reads as TGTGCCAGCAGTTCTGGACAAGACGGGAATGAAAAACTGTTTTTT. The encoded protein is CASSSGQDGNEKLFF. V is TRBV6-5 and J is TRBJ1-4; D might be TRBD1 (5 bases). CDR3 length: 15 residues. The V and J ends lost 4 bases and 5 bases respectively, with 14 bases between them. Looked up from germline, CDR1 is MNHEY and CDR2 is SVGAGI.

J is TRBJ1-1 and V is TRBV13; D is possibly TRBD1 (5 bases). V was pared by 5 bases and J by 4 bases, with 14 bases between. The CDR3 totals 14 residues. The germline V gene has CDR1 PRHDT and CDR2 FYEKMQ (reference sequence). The CDR3 sequence: CASSRNLGLTEAFF. The CDR3 region has the DNA TGTGCCAGCAGCCGGAATTTGGGGCTCACTGAAGCTTTCTTT.

This chain connects TRBV4-1 to TRBJ1-1; TRBD1 matches 8 bases. Germline CDR1 reads MGHRA; CDR2 reads YSYEKL. CDR3 length: 15 amino acids. The trim removed 4 bases at V and 6 bases at J, leaving 10 bases unmatched. In DNA form, the CDR3 reads TGCGCCAGCAGCCCCGTGGACAGGGAGCTATCTGAAGCTTTCTTT. Translating gives CASSPVDRELSEAFF.

The gene calls are TRBV5-4 and TRBJ1-2; D not resolved. In germline, CDR1 is SGHNT, CDR2 YYREEE (reference sequence). The V and J ends lost 7 bases and 8 bases respectively, with 30 bases between them. This CDR3 region has 17 residues. DNA of the CDR3: TGTGCCAGCCAAACCCGATACGGAGGCAGCCTCCTGCGGGGCTACACCTTC. This translates into CASQTRYGGSLLRGYTF.

The J gene is TRBJ2-1, the V gene TRBV28; 7 nucleotides align to TRBD2. CDR1 is MDHEN, CDR2 SYDVKM, per germline. V shed 6 bases, J shed 3 bases, and the junction held 5 bases outside the gene matches. The CDR3 is made up of 14 amino acids. CDR3 sequence reads: CASSPSGNYNEQFF. As DNA, the CDR3 is TGTGCCAGCAGCCCCAGCGGGAACTACAATGAGCAGTTCTTC.

This chain links TRBV4-1 with TRBJ2-2, with 9 bases lining up with TRBD1. The CDR3 has 16 residues. Per germline, CDR1 MGHRA and CDR2 YSYEKL. The ends lost 4 bases at V and 5 bases at J; junction bases unmatched: 8. CDR3 loop: CASSLLGTGLTGELFF. CDR3 nucleotide sequence: TGCGCCAGCAGCCTGTTAGGGACAGGGCTGACCGGGGAGCTGTTTTTT.

The gene calls are TRBV18 and TRBJ1-1, with TRBD1 identical over 8 bases. V gave up 3 bases and J gave up 3 bases; unmatched junction bases: 15. The CDR3 totals 18 residues. Germline CDR1 and CDR2: KGHSH and LQKENI. CDR3 region: CASSPSMRRQGNHTEAFF. The CDR3 DNA follows: TGTGCCAGCTCACCTTCTATGCGAAGACAGGGGAATCACACTGAAGCTTTCTTT.

V is TRBV18 and J is TRBJ1-6; unclear D gene. The germline gives CDR1 KGHSH, CDR2 LQKENI. The CDR3 has 17 residues. Trimming took off 1 base at V and 0 bases at J, with 10 bases between the two ends. CDR3 DNA sequence: TGTGCCAGCTCACCACAGACTCTCAGCTCCTATAATTCACCCCTCCACTTT. This sequence encodes CASSPQTLSSYNSPLHF.

The V gene is TRBV7-9, the J gene TRBJ1-1; 9 nucleotides agree with TRBD1. The germline CDR1 and CDR2 sequences are SEHNR and FQNEAQ (reference sequence). The CDR3 has 15 residues. Germline trimming cut 5 bases from V and 5 bases from J; bases unmatched to any gene: 9. The CDR3 reads CASSTPRQGETEAFF. Here the CDR3 DNA reads TGTGCCAGCAGCACCCCAAGACAGGGGGAGACTGAAGCTTTCTTT.

The chain joins TRBV4-2 to TRBJ1-3, with D possibly TRBD1 on 5 matching bases. The CDR3 is 16 residues long. V was pared by 6 bases and J by 0 bases, with 15 bases between. Germline CDR1 is LGHNA and CDR2 is YNFKEQ. As DNA, the CDR3 is TGTGCCAGCAGTCCCTATGACAGTCCCTCTGGAAACACCATATATTTT. Translation gives CASSPYDSPSGNTIYF.

CDR3 nucleotide sequence: TGTGCCAGCAGCGCCTGGACTAGCGGGAGGACAGATACGCAGTATTTT. It codes for CASSAWTSGRTDTQYF. The chain recombines TRBV9 with TRBJ2-3, with 14 bases fitting TRBD2. V lost 3 bases, J lost 3 bases, and 3 bases stayed unmatched. The CDR3 totals 16 residues. CDR1 and CDR2 (germline): SGDLS, YYNGEE. The variable domain in full, with the rest retrieved from reference TRBV9 and TRBJ2-3, is DSGVTQTPKHLITATGQRVTLRCSPRSGDLSVYWYQQSLDQGLQFLIQYYNGEERAKGNILERFSAQQFPDLHSELNLSSLELGDSALYFCASSAWTSGRTDTQYFGPGTRLTVL.

The chain combines TRBV2 with TRBJ1-6; a possible D gene is TRBD1 (5 bases). Germline V CDR1 and CDR2: SNHLY, FYNNEI. There are 14 residues in the CDR3. The V and J ends lost 3 bases and 7 bases respectively, with 10 bases between them. The DNA of the CDR3 is TGTGCCAGCAGTGAGGAAGGGGCGAATTCACCCCTCCACTTT. Its protein is CASSEEGANSPLHF.

V is TRBV28 and J is TRBJ1-5; 7 bases fit TRBD1. The junction had 7 bases not matched to a gene; V was cut back by 6 bases and J by 5 bases. The CDR3 has 14 amino acids. Germline-derived CDR1 and CDR2 are MDHEN and SYDVKM. The CDR3 sequence is CASSRGQLHQPQHF. The CDR3 DNA reads as TGTGCCAGCAGCCGGGGACAGCTACATCAGCCCCAGCATTTT.

The V call is TRBV15, the J call TRBJ1-4, with unresolved D. The CDR3 consists of 16 residues. Trimming stripped 0 bases from V and 8 bases from J, with 16 bases between. Germline CDR1 LNHNV, CDR2 YYDKDF (reference sequence). The CDR3 protein is CATSRDERGKEEKLFF. CDR3 nucleotides: TGTGCCACCAGCAGAGATGAACGGGGAAAGGAAGAAAAACTGTTTTTT.

This chain uses TRBV14 with TRBJ1-1, with D unclear. Trimming stripped 3 bases from V and 0 bases from J, with 14 bases between. Germline CDR1 is SGHDN and CDR2 is FVKESK. This CDR3 is 16 amino acids long. The CDR3 loop is CASSQEPRSMNTEAFF. The CDR3 region has the DNA TGTGCCAGCAGCCAGGAGCCACGAAGCATGAACACTGAAGCTTTCTTT.

The chain has TRBV16 and TRBJ2-2, with 9 bases that match TRBD1. The CDR3 loop spans 14 amino acids. CDR1 and CDR2 (germline): KGHSY, FQNENV. V gave up 4 bases and J gave up 3 bases; unmatched junction bases: 0. The CDR3 DNA follows: TGTGCCAGCAGCCGGGACAGGGACACCGGGGAGCTGTTTTTT. Protein: CASSRDRDTGELFF.

The chain combines TRBV3-1 (or the pseudogene TRBV3-2) with TRBJ1-2, with 10 bases fitting TRBD1. From germline, CDR1 is LGHDT and CDR2 YNNKEL (reference sequence). V gave up 3 bases and J gave up 7 bases; unmatched junction bases: 2. There are 13 residues in the CDR3. The CDR3: CASSHGQGVGYTF. CDR3 DNA sequence: TGTGCCAGCAGCCATGGACAGGGGGTTGGCTACACCTTC.

The chain is built from TRBV19 and TRBJ1-5; 9 bases fit TRBD1. Germline assignment: CDR1 LNHDA and CDR2 SQIVND (reference sequence). The trim removed 1 base at V and 2 bases at J, leaving 0 bases unmatched. There are 15 residues in the CDR3. The CDR3 loop reads CASSIGTGGNQPQHF. CDR3 sequence (DNA): TGTGCCAGTAGTATAGGGACAGGGGGCAATCAGCCCCAGCATTTT.

The V gene is TRBV5-8, the J gene TRBJ1-2; 9 nucleotides agree with TRBD1. V lost 3 bases, J lost 8 bases, and 11 bases stayed unmatched. The CDR3 contains 15 residues. Per the germline V gene, CDR1 is SGHTS and CDR2 is YDEGEE. DNA of the CDR3: TGTGCCAGCAGCTCCTGGGATAGACAGGGGGAAGGCTACACCTTC. It codes for CASSSWDRQGEGYTF. Complete variable domain (other parts from reference TRBV5-8 and TRBJ1-2): EAGVTQSPTHLIKTRGQQATLRCSPISGHTSVYWYQQALGLGLQFLLWYDEGEERNRGNFPPRFSGRQFPNYSSELNVNALELEDSALYLCASSSWDRQGEGYTFGSGTRLTVV.

As regards this clone: The same CDR3 can be traced to other DNA sequences in this sample. The V call is TRBV14, the J call TRBJ1-2; no clear D. Deletions cut 0 bases from V and 4 bases from J, with 3 bases between. Germline assignment: CDR1 SGHDN and CDR2 FVKESK. The CDR3 is made up of 12 amino acids. The CDR3 DNA sequence: TGTGCCAGCAGCCAAGAAGCCTATGGCTACACCTTC. It specifies CASSQEAYGYTF. Based on the CDR3 plus reference TRBV14 and TRBJ1-2, the full variable domain is EAGVTQFPSHSVIEKGQTVTLRCDPISGHDNLYWYRRVMGKEIKFLLHFVKESKQDESGMPNNRFLAERTGGTYSTLKVQPAELEDSGVYFCASSQEAYGYTFGSGTRLTVV.